The 14 T cell receptor beta chains reported below all come from one sample, sequenced in a study of T cells in Graves' hyperthyroidism and ophthalmopathy. Amplified TCR beta CDR3 regions derived from RNA transcripts. Primed by the HTBI set, a first-round RT-PCR was run on the TCR CDR3. TCRdb fed the multiplex PCR reads into MiXCR, producing one record per CDR3 protein. The data show over 300,000 distinct CDR3 sequences, approximately 15% seen once. The specimen was blood. These receptors were obtained from a woman aged 55-70 years with Graves' hyperthyroidism.

This clonotype has more than one count but fewer than ten. The genes are TRBV4-1 and TRBJ2-3; D may be TRBD1 (6 bases). This CDR3 has 13 residues. Trimming removed 4 bases from V and 6 bases from J, with 11 bases in between. Per the germline V gene, CDR1 is MGHRA and CDR2 is YSYEKL. CDR3 loop: CASSLGQPDTQYF. DNA for the CDR3: TGCGCCAGCAGCCTCGGACAGCCCGATACGCAGTATTTT.

This clonotype has ten or more counts. The chain joins TRBV12-3 or TRBV12-4 to TRBJ2-2; 7 bases agree with TRBD2. The CDR3 consists of 14 residues. Trimming took 3 bases from V and 4 from J; bases not matched to a gene: 2. The CDR3 sequence: CASSFTGGTGELFF. For the CDR3, the DNA is TGTGCCAGCAGTTTCACGGGGGGCACCGGGGAGCTGTTTTTT.

The chain combines TRBV7-9 with TRBJ1-1, with 7 nucleotides matching TRBD1. This CDR3 has 14 amino acids. Losses at the gene ends were 5 bases for V and 6 bases for J; bases not matched to a gene: 9. Germline CDR1 is SEHNR and CDR2 is FQNEAQ (reference sequence). The CDR3 DNA follows: TGTGCCAGCAGCCGGGACAGTGGGACCTCTGAAGCTTTCTTT. Translating gives CASSRDSGTSEAFF.

There are many counts of this clonotype. V usage is TRBV12-3 or TRBV12-4 and J usage is TRBJ2-1; 14 bases align to TRBD2. The CDR3 has 22 amino acids. V was pared by 3 bases and J by 7 bases, with 23 bases of the junction left unmatched. The CDR3 spells CASSFSRGTISTSGRAKNEQFF. CDR3 coding DNA: TGTGCCAGCAGTTTCTCGCGGGGCACGATCTCGACTAGCGGGAGGGCCAAAAATGAGCAGTTCTTC.

There are many counts of this clonotype. The rearrangement joins TRBV30 to TRBJ1-6; 9 bases are shared with TRBD1. The CDR3 runs to 13 residues. Germline V gene sequence: CDR1 GTSNPN, CDR2 SVGIG (reference sequence). With 5 bases clipped from V and 9 bases from J, the junction kept 5 bases outside the gene matches. CDR3 DNA sequence: TGTGCCTGGCACCGGGACAGGGCTTCACCCCTCCACTTT. This encodes CAWHRDRASPLHF.

This clonotype was seen a few times. The gene calls are TRBV2 and TRBJ1-1; tentatively, D is TRBD1 (6 bases). V was cut by 6 bases and J by 3 bases, with 11 bases left in between. The germline V gene has CDR1 SNHLY and CDR2 FYNNEI. The CDR3 runs to 13 residues. CDR3 in DNA: TGTGCCAGCAGAAACTACAGGGACACTGAAGCTTTCTTT. Translated, it gives CASRNYRDTEAFF.

Many counts were recorded for this clonotype. This chain joins TRBV2 and TRBJ2-7; TRBD1 agrees at 7 bases. V shed 6 bases, J shed 4 bases, and the junction held 12 bases outside the gene matches. Germline lookup yields CDR1 SNHLY and CDR2 FYNNEI. The CDR3 is 15 amino acids. The DNA of the CDR3 is TGTGCCAGCAGCGAGACAGGGAGACTTAATTACGAGCAGTACTTC. This codes for CASSETGRLNYEQYF.

This clonotype was counted many times. The chain couples TRBV11-2 to TRBJ2-5, with 9 bases that match TRBD1. V lost 2 bases to trimming and J lost 5 bases; unmatched junction nucleotides: 3. Per germline, CDR1 SGHAT and CDR2 FQNNGV. This CDR3 comprises 14 residues. The CDR3 coding sequence is TGTGCCAGCAGCTTATCGACAGGGGGGGAGACCCAGTACTTC. Translating it yields CASSLSTGGETQYF.

In this sample, this clonotype turned up a few times. In DNA form, the CDR3 reads TGTGCCAGCAGCCAGGGGGGCAGGTCCAATCAGCCCCAGCATTTT. It yields the protein CASSQGGRSNQPQHF. The rearrangement joins TRBV7-2 to TRBJ1-5; the match to TRBD1 covers 7 bases. Looked up from germline, CDR1 is SGHTA and CDR2 is FQGNSA. This CDR3 region has 15 residues. With 5 bases clipped from V and 3 bases from J, the junction kept 7 bases outside the gene matches.

This clonotype came up once. J is TRBJ2-7 and V is TRBV11-1; D ambiguous. V was pared by 4 bases and J by 7 bases, with 11 bases between. Germline V gene sequence: CDR1 SGHAT, CDR2 FQDESV (reference sequence). The CDR3 runs to 12 residues. CDR3 coding DNA: TGTGCCAGCAGCTCAGTATTTGTAGAGCAGTACTTC. Protein product: CASSSVFVEQYF.

The V call is TRBV12-3 or TRBV12-4, the J call TRBJ1-5, with D unresolved. Trimming shortened V by 1 base and J by 7 bases, and 8 bases separated the two germline ends. The CDR3 runs 13 residues. CDR3 bases: TGTGCCAGCAGTTTAGTCGGGGAACAGCCCCAGCATTTT. This gives the protein CASSLVGEQPQHF.

This clonotype was recorded many times. The chain links TRBV2 to TRBJ2-7, with D possibly TRBD2 on 6 matching bases. V was cut by 1 base and J by 2 bases, with 12 bases left in between. This CDR3 contains 15 residues. Germline lookup yields CDR1 SNHLY and CDR2 FYNNEI. CDR3 coding DNA: TGTGCCAGCAGTGAAGGGGACCGGGGGACCTACGAGCAGTACTTC. Translating gives CASSEGDRGTYEQYF. The whole variable domain, remainder taken from reference TRBV2 and TRBJ2-7, is EPEVTQTPSHQVTQMGQEVILRCVPISNHLYFYWYRQILGQKVEFLVSFYNNEISEKSEIFDDQFSVERPDGSNFTLKIRSTKLEDSAMYFCASSEGDRGTYEQYFGPGTRLTVT.

This clonotype was observed a few times. The gene calls are TRBV6-1 and TRBJ1-2; 10 bases fit TRBD1. The CDR3 is 14 amino acids. V gave up 5 bases and J gave up 7 bases; unmatched junction bases: 7. In germline, CDR1 is MNHNS, CDR2 SASEGT. For the CDR3, the DNA is TGTGCCAGCAGTCGAGACAGGGGGCTAGTTGGCTACACCTTC. This codes for CASSRDRGLVGYTF.

This clonotype was observed at least ten times. CDR3 sequence: CSARTGTSYEQYF. Here the CDR3 DNA reads TGCAGCGCGCGGACAGGGACTTCCTACGAGCAGTACTTC. V and J are TRBV29-1 and TRBJ2-7; 8 bases map to TRBD1. The CDR3 loop spans 13 amino acids. After removal of 7 bases from V and 1 base from J, the junction contained 6 bases not matched to a gene. Germline CDR1 and CDR2: SQVTM and ANQGSEA.